This T cell receptor (beta chain) was identified during a study of PD-L1 blockade in urothelial cancer. The overall study: Male patients with bladder-origin urothelial cancer numbered about 90% of the roughly 29.

Time point defined: peripheral blood 6 weeks after treatment start. Germline-derived CDR1 and CDR2 are MGHDK and SYGVNS. This CDR3 spans 11 amino acids. Trimming pared 3 bases from V and 3 bases from J, leaving 3 bases between. The assay was immunoSEQ multiplex PCR, and TCRdb's table has in-frame clones only and misses some. The sample includes 50,000 to 60,000 clones, 85% to 90% of them seen just once. Worth noting for this clone: Antigen unknown.

Whole-study findings and limits: Durable benefit was linked to greater 3-week expansion of tumor-associated blood clones.

This TCR was recovered from a man aged 60-69 years with urothelial cancer. The chain carries TRBV25-1 and TRBJ2-7; D ambiguous. The sample consisted of PBMCs, taken around atezolizumab (anti-PD-L1) treatment. CDR3 sequence (DNA): TGTGCCAGCAGTGATTACTACGAGCAGTACTTC. It is translated as CASSDYYEQYF.